This T cell receptor (beta chain) was documented in a study of blood T cell repertoires in COVID-19. Sequencing used immunoSEQ multiplex PCR; TCRdb keeps in-frame clones, though not all of them. The sample has under 75,000 clones, 79% seen once. The CDR3 length is 14 residues. V shed 2 bases and J 7 bases; nucleotides not matched to a gene: 4. The germline V gene has CDR1 SNHLY and CDR2 FYNNEI. The J gene is TRBJ1-4, the V gene TRBV2; 7 nucleotides align to TRBD1. The sample comprised peripheral blood. This TCR derives from a woman aged 55-69 years with acute or convalescent COVID-19. CDR3 region: CASSENRDSEKLFF. CDR3 DNA sequence: TGTGCCAGCAGTGAAAACAGGGACAGTGAAAAACTGTTTTTT.